The 22 T cell receptor beta chains given below trace back to one sample, sequenced in a study of blood T cell repertoires in COVID-19. The data were produced by immunoSEQ multiplex PCR, yet TCRdb's version contains in-frame clones alone and is incomplete. The table lists 200,000 or so clones, roughly 80% of them singletons. What was sequenced was peripheral blood. Source of these receptors: a man between 60 and 70 years old with active or convalescent COVID-19.

The chain is built from TRBV19 and TRBJ2-5, with 8 bases fitting TRBD2. Germline trimming cut 1 base from V and 4 bases from J; bases unmatched to any gene: 8. CDR3 size: 16 residues. CDR1 and CDR2 (germline): LNHDA, SQIVND (reference sequence). The CDR3 is CASSIAGGTLAETQYF. In DNA form, the CDR3 reads TGTGCCAGTAGTATAGCGGGGGGGACACTTGCAGAGACCCAGTACTTC.

The V gene is TRBV10-3, the J gene TRBJ2-3; D ambiguous. The V gene lost 4 bases and the J gene lost 5 bases, with 13 bases spanning the gap. Germline values: CDR1 ENHRY, CDR2 SYGVKD. This CDR3 is 14 amino acids long. CDR3 coding DNA: TGTGCCATCAGTGTTCCCGAGGTGGGAGATACGCAGTATTTT. The encoded protein is CAISVPEVGDTQYF.

The rearrangement links TRBV6-5 to TRBJ1-1, with 11 bases matching TRBD1. The trim removed 4 bases at V and 5 bases at J, leaving 6 bases unmatched. Germline lookup yields CDR1 MNHEY and CDR2 SVGAGI. The CDR3 spans 15 residues. The CDR3 here is CASSSKDRGLTEAFF. As DNA, the CDR3 is TGTGCCAGCAGTTCGAAGGACAGGGGGCTGACTGAAGCTTTCTTT.

This clone showed up just once. The chain employs TRBV6-6 and TRBJ2-7, with D unclear. CDR3 size: 14 residues. Germline CDR1 reads MNHNY; CDR2 reads SVGAGI (reference sequence). V lost 2 bases to trimming and J lost 4 bases, with 12 bases between them. The chain's CDR3 is CASSYTQLEYEQYF. Here the CDR3 DNA reads TGTGCCAGCAGTTACACCCAACTCGAATACGAGCAGTACTTC.

The rearrangement joins TRBV4-1 to TRBJ2-3, with D perhaps matching TRBD2 (6 bases). The V gene lost 0 bases and the J gene lost 2 bases, with 15 bases spanning the gap. The germline V gene encodes CDR1 MGHRA and CDR2 YSYEKL. This CDR3 contains 17 residues. The CDR3 sequence is CASSQEEFGRITDTQYF. As DNA, the CDR3 is TGCGCCAGCAGCCAAGAGGAATTTGGGAGGATCACAGATACGCAGTATTTT.

This chain links TRBV7-3 with TRBJ2-3; D possibly corresponds to TRBD1 (5 bases). The germline V and J ends were trimmed by 5 bases and 1 base, with 13 bases remaining between them. The CDR3 runs 15 residues. CDR1 is SGHTA and CDR2 is FQGTGA in the germline V gene. Here the CDR3 reads CASSPQGSGTDTQYF. DNA of the CDR3: TGTGCCAGCAGCCCTCAGGGAAGTGGCACAGATACGCAGTATTTT. Looking up the rest from reference TRBV7-3 and TRBJ2-3 gives the full variable domain: GAGVSQTPSNKVTEKGKYVELRCDPISGHTALYWYRQSLGQGPEFLIYFQGTGAADDSGLPNDRFFAVRPEGSVSTLKIQRTERGDSAVYLCASSPQGSGTDTQYFGPGTRLTVL.

The chain links TRBV5-1 to TRBJ2-7; D perhaps matches TRBD2 (6 bases). Trimming removed 0 bases at V and 6 bases at J, with 16 bases between. This CDR3 comprises 15 residues. Germline CDR1 is SGHRS and CDR2 is YFSETQ. CDR3 region: CASSLGLATLAEQYF. CDR3 bases: TGCGCCAGCAGCTTGGGGCTAGCGACCCTCGCCGAGCAGTACTTC.

This clone has just a few counts. The genes are TRBV19 and TRBJ2-3, with 8 bases lining up with TRBD2. The CDR3 covers 14 residues. The germline gives CDR1 LNHDA, CDR2 SQIVND (reference sequence). After removal of 5 bases from V and 2 bases from J, the junction contained 3 bases not matched to a gene. CDR3 protein: CASSPTSATDTQYF. Here the CDR3 DNA reads TGTGCCAGTAGTCCGACTAGCGCCACAGATACGCAGTATTTT.

V and J are TRBV6-1 and TRBJ1-3; D unresolved. The germline gives CDR1 MNHNS, CDR2 SASEGT. The V gene lost 2 bases and the J gene lost 8 bases, with 10 bases spanning the gap. The CDR3 totals 13 residues. CDR3 protein: CASSEIPADTIYF. In nucleotides, the CDR3 is TGTGCCAGCAGTGAAATCCCCGCGGACACCATATATTTT.

The DNA for the CDR3 is TGTGCCACCAGCAGCCATCTGGGACTAGGGTACACCGGGGAGCTGTTTTTT. Its translation: CATSSHLGLGYTGELFF. The chain joins TRBV15 to TRBJ2-2, with TRBD2 matching over 8 bases. This CDR3 is built from 17 residues. Looked up from germline, CDR1 is LNHNV and CDR2 is YYDKDF (reference sequence). V lost 3 bases to trimming and J lost 3 bases; unmatched junction nucleotides: 9.

The CDR3: CSSSPTGRVETQYF. In DNA form, the CDR3 reads TGCAGCTCCAGCCCGACTGGGAGGGTAGAGACCCAGTACTTC. This rearrangement joins TRBV29-1 to TRBJ2-5, with 7 bases aligning to TRBD2. The germline gives CDR1 SQVTM, CDR2 ANQGSEA. Trimming took 8 bases from V and 4 from J; bases not matched to a gene: 13. The CDR3 runs 14 residues.

The chain couples TRBV10-3 to TRBJ2-1; D might be TRBD1 (5 bases). The CDR3 covers 16 residues. V lost 7 bases and J 0 bases, leaving 16 bases between the germline ends. Germline V gene data show CDR1 as ENHRY and CDR2 as SYGVKD. The CDR3 region is CAITQGEASSYNEQFF. The CDR3 coding sequence is TGTGCCATCACTCAGGGCGAGGCCAGCTCCTACAATGAGCAGTTCTTC.

The chain couples TRBV6-2 or TRBV6-3 to TRBJ2-7; the match to TRBD1 covers 9 bases. V lost 0 bases and J lost 0; bases outside the gene matches: 9. CDR3 length: 18 residues. CDR1 and CDR2 (germline): MNHEY, SVGEGT. CDR3 protein: CASSYSLGGTGFSYEQYF. CDR3 coding DNA: TGTGCCAGCAGTTACTCCTTAGGGGGGACAGGGTTCTCCTACGAGCAGTACTTC.

In its sample, this clone was seen a few times. The rearrangement links TRBV9 to TRBJ2-4; 7 bases match TRBD1. Trimming cost V 0 bases and J 6 bases; bases outside gene matches: 3. The CDR3 sequence is 14 residues long. Germline V gene data show CDR1 as SGDLS and CDR2 as YYNGEE. In DNA form, the CDR3 reads TGTGCCAGCAGCGTAGGACAGGGTGGAAACATTCAGTACTTC. Translation gives CASSVGQGGNIQYF. Using reference TRBV9 and TRBJ2-4 for the parts outside the CDR3, the full variable domain is DSGVTQTPKHLITATGQRVTLRCSPRSGDLSVYWYQQSLDQGLQFLIQYYNGEERAKGNILERFSAQQFPDLHSELNLSSLELGDSALYFCASSVGQGGNIQYFGAGTRLSVL.

This chain joins TRBV25-1 and TRBJ2-1; D gene ambiguous. V lost 3 bases to trimming and J lost 7 bases, with 13 bases between them. CDR3 length: 14 residues. Germline loops: CDR1 MGHDK, CDR2 SYGVNS. Here the CDR3 reads CASSDGLGRNEQFF. CDR3 coding DNA: TGTGCCAGCAGTGACGGGTTAGGCCGGAATGAGCAGTTCTTC.

The rearrangement uses TRBV28 and TRBJ1-2; 7 bases agree with TRBD1. From germline, CDR1 is MDHEN and CDR2 SYDVKM. CDR3 length: 13 amino acids. The J segment lost 2 bases and the V segment lost 8 bases, leaving 5 bases of the junction unmatched. CDR3 region: CASGSTGNYGYTF. The CDR3 coding sequence is TGTGCCAGCGGATCGACAGGGAACTATGGCTACACCTTC.

V gene TRBV10-3 combines with J gene TRBJ2-5; TRBD1 matches 7 bases. The V gene end was trimmed by 0 bases and the J gene end by 1 base; junction bases not matched to a gene: 2. The CDR3 is 15 residues long. From germline, CDR1 is ENHRY and CDR2 SYGVKD. CDR3 loop: CAISESGDSQETQYF. CDR3 nucleotides: TGTGCCATCAGTGAGTCGGGGGACAGCCAAGAGACCCAGTACTTC.

The rearrangement joins TRBV2 to TRBJ1-5; 8 bases fit TRBD1. V gave up 6 bases and J gave up 6 bases; unmatched junction bases: 10. The CDR3 extends over 15 amino acids. Germline V gene lookup returns CDR1 SNHLY and CDR2 FYNNEI. Here the CDR3 reads CASSYDRGGSQPQHF. CDR3 bases: TGTGCCAGCAGCTACGACAGGGGAGGTTCTCAGCCCCAGCATTTT.

V is TRBV15 and J is TRBJ2-3, with 8 bases fitting TRBD2. The CDR3 extends over 16 amino acids. From germline, CDR1 is LNHNV and CDR2 YYDKDF (reference sequence). V lost 5 bases, J lost 1 base, and 8 bases stayed unmatched. As DNA, the CDR3 is TGTGCCACCAGCGTCCGACTAGCGATCCGCACAGATACGCAGTATTTT. This gives the protein CATSVRLAIRTDTQYF.

This sequence joins TRBV18 and TRBJ1-1; no firm D call. This CDR3 has 14 amino acids. V was pared by 4 bases and J by 5 bases, with 14 bases between. CDR1 and CDR2 from the germline V gene are KGHSH and LQKENI. CDR3: CASSLPQRRTEAFF. DNA of the CDR3: TGTGCCAGCTCACTCCCCCAAAGGAGGACTGAAGCTTTCTTT.

V is TRBV5-1 and J is TRBJ1-1; D is possibly TRBD1 (5 bases). Germline V gene data show CDR1 as SGHRS and CDR2 as YFSETQ. The CDR3 is 14 amino acids. Trimming pared 4 bases from V and 3 bases from J, leaving 13 bases between. The CDR3 here is CASSPGTMDTEAFF. The CDR3 DNA follows: TGCGCCAGCAGCCCCGGGACTATGGACACTGAAGCTTTCTTT.

The chain joins TRBV28 to TRBJ1-6, with TRBD1 as a possible D gene (5 bases). The CDR3 length is 16 residues. CDR1 and CDR2 (germline): MDHEN, SYDVKM. Trimming stripped 2 bases from V and 4 bases from J, with 12 bases between. DNA for the CDR3: TGTGCCAGCAGTTTAGGGGGGGACCCATATAATTCACCCCTCCACTTT. This codes for CASSLGGDPYNSPLHF. The variable domain in full, with the rest retrieved from reference TRBV28 and TRBJ1-6, is DVKVTQSSRYLVKRTGEKVFLECVQDMDHENMFWYRQDPGLGLRLIYFSYDVKMKEKGDIPEGYSVSREKKERFSLILESASTNQTSMYLCASSLGGDPYNSPLHFGNGTRLTVT.